A selection of T cell receptor beta chains follows, all from one sample in a study of CD8+ T cells in alopecia areata. Sequencing was performed with immunoSEQ multiplex PCR; in TCRdb, only in-frame clones are kept and a portion is missing. This table has about 140,000 clones, about half appearing once. Sample: CD4+ T cells sorted from blood, taken at week 0. All receptors derive from a human donor with alopecia areata. The CDR3 runs from the conserved cysteine through the conserved F or W. Each record gives: CDR3 length, V gene, J gene, CDR3 protein.

cdr3_length: 14
v_call: TRBV29-1
j_call: TRBJ2-3
cdr3_aa: CSVEGLRGTDTQYF

cdr3_length: 14
v_call: TRBV6-5
j_call: TRBJ2-1
cdr3_aa: CASSLDSGSYEQFF

cdr3_length: 17
v_call: TRBV7-8
j_call: TRBJ2-7
cdr3_aa: CASSLSGTALISKEQYF

cdr3_length: 17
v_call: TRBV5-1
j_call: TRBJ2-6
cdr3_aa: CASSHRGLISGANVLTF

cdr3_length: 12
v_call: TRBV30
j_call: TRBJ2-5
cdr3_aa: CAWGQGGETQYF

cdr3_length: 14
v_call: TRBV7-8
j_call: TRBJ2-4
cdr3_aa: CASSQGTGKNIQYF

cdr3_length: 13
v_call: TRBV2
j_call: TRBJ1-5
cdr3_aa: CASSGVGGQPQHF

cdr3_length: 16
v_call: TRBV5-6
j_call: TRBJ2-3
cdr3_aa: CASSPKLAGEPDTQYF

cdr3_length: 14
v_call: TRBV5-6
j_call: TRBJ1-2
cdr3_aa: CASSLGMAAYGYTF

cdr3_length: 12
v_call: TRBV29-1
j_call: TRBJ2-3
cdr3_aa: CSVGGGADTQYF

cdr3_length: 12
v_call: TRBV7-2
j_call: TRBJ1-2
cdr3_aa: CASSFETYGYTF

cdr3_length: 11
v_call: TRBV29-1
j_call: TRBJ1-2
cdr3_aa: CSGGGVGGYTF

cdr3_length: 16
v_call: TRBV29-1
j_call: TRBJ2-3
cdr3_aa: CSVEGVSGRITDTQYF

cdr3_length: 15
v_call: TRBV7-7
j_call: TRBJ2-7
cdr3_aa: CASSSGLAGIYEQYF

cdr3_length: 14
v_call: TRBV7-2
j_call: TRBJ2-7
cdr3_aa: CASSRGGFGYEQYF

cdr3_length: 12
v_call: TRBV14
j_call: TRBJ2-5
cdr3_aa: CASSQDVETQYF

cdr3_length: 13
v_call: TRBV19
j_call: TRBJ2-3
cdr3_aa: CASRDRGTDTQYF

cdr3_length: 12
v_call: TRBV10-3
j_call: TRBJ2-1
cdr3_aa: CAIRTSGNEQFF

cdr3_length: 15
v_call: TRBV19
j_call: TRBJ1-5
cdr3_aa: CASTIQSGVGQPQHF

cdr3_length: 13
v_call: TRBV11-2
j_call: TRBJ2-3
cdr3_aa: CASSLVFADTQYF

cdr3_length: 16
v_call: TRBV2
j_call: TRBJ2-2
cdr3_aa: CASSVLAGVSTGELFF

cdr3_length: 14
v_call: TRBV5-1
j_call: TRBJ2-3
cdr3_aa: CASSGGQGVDTQYF